This T cell receptor beta chain emerged from a study of monozygotic twins with inflammatory bowel disease. For every sample, eight separate reactions were used to make cDNA. TCRdb re-called the 5' RACE reads and catalogs CDR3 proteins one per entry, DNA excluded. This sample lists about 380,000 distinct CDR3 sequences; its ten largest clones have just over 2.5%. Findings and caveats of the study: The sharing of clonotypes with others was lower in IBD patients than in healthy twins, especially with disease activity.

Regarding this clonotype: No antigen is known for it.

This CDR3 spans 15 amino acids. Germline CDR1 SGHTA, CDR2 FQGNSA. The sequencing input was blood. This receptor was taken from a human donor with ulcerative colitis or Crohn's disease, or a healthy co-twin of an affected twin (not recorded which). The genes are TRBV7-2 and TRBJ2-1. This CDR3 reads CASSPRRSSYNEQFF.